These 14 T cell receptor beta chains share one sample of origin, sequenced in a study of shared clonotypes between healthy human individuals. This table comes from immunoSEQ multiplex PCR, and its TCRdb copy is limited to in-frame clones, with some not included. The table lists some 2,500,000 clones, about 90% of them singletons, with around 0.4% in the top ten. Source material: naive CD4+ T cells from PBMCs. Subset described: CD45RA+ positively selected. All receptors derive from a man between 18 and 29 years old in good health. Some clones in this sample may be carry-over from other donors' samples.

The V gene is TRBV6-1, the J gene TRBJ2-3, with TRBD2 matching over 8 bases. The CDR3 loop spans 15 amino acids. V was clipped by 5 bases and J by 3 bases; unmatched bases: 7. CDR1 is MNHNS, CDR2 SASEGT, per germline. CDR3 nucleotide sequence: TGTGCCAGCAGTTTGGAGACTAGCGCGACAGATACGCAGTATTTT. It codes for CASSLETSATDTQYF.

V gene TRBV5-1 combines with J gene TRBJ2-5; D is perhaps TRBD1 or TRBD2 (5 bases each). V was shortened by 2 bases and J by 4 bases, with 12 bases between the two germline ends. The CDR3 length is 14 residues. Germline-derived CDR1 and CDR2 are SGHRS and YFSETQ. This CDR3 reads CASSLSPGTETQYF. CDR3 coding DNA: TGCGCCAGCAGCTTATCTCCAGGGACAGAGACCCAGTACTTC.

The V call is TRBV27, the J call TRBJ1-2; 12 positions match TRBD1. V lost 2 bases and J lost 4; bases outside the gene matches: 5. The CDR3 totals 16 residues. Germline V gene sequence: CDR1 MNHEY, CDR2 SMNVEV (reference sequence). The CDR3 loop reads CASSLRDRGRSYGYTF. Written as DNA, the CDR3 is TGTGCCAGCAGTTTAAGGGACAGGGGGCGAAGCTATGGCTACACCTTC.

V gene TRBV7-3 combines with J gene TRBJ2-3; no reliable D call. Trimming left V 5 bases short and J 2 bases short, with 8 bases between. CDR3 length: 13 residues. Germline V gene sequence: CDR1 SGHTA, CDR2 FQGTGA. Written as DNA, the CDR3 is TGTGCCAGCAGCCCAAGACCCACAGATACGCAGTATTTT. As protein: CASSPRPTDTQYF. The whole variable domain, filled in from reference TRBV7-3 and TRBJ2-3, reads GAGVSQTPSNKVTEKGKYVELRCDPISGHTALYWYRQSLGQGPEFLIYFQGTGAADDSGLPNDRFFAVRPEGSVSTLKIQRTERGDSAVYLCASSPRPTDTQYFGPGTRLTVL.

The J gene is TRBJ1-1, the V gene TRBV6-6; TRBD1 aligns across 9 bases. CDR1 and CDR2 from the germline V gene are MNHNY and SVGAGI (reference sequence). The CDR3 runs to 13 residues. V lost 5 bases to trimming and J lost 11 bases; unmatched junction nucleotides: 9. This chain's CDR3 is CASSSPRDRVAFF. The CDR3 DNA reads TGTGCCAGCAGTAGCCCCCGGGACAGGGTGGCTTTCTTT.

J is TRBJ1-2 and V is TRBV5-1, with a weak D call TRBD1 (6 bases). Per germline, CDR1 SGHRS and CDR2 YFSETQ. V shed 4 bases and J shed 3 bases, with 19 bases lying between them. There are 16 residues in the CDR3. The CDR3 DNA follows: TGCGCCAGCAGCCAGGGGCGAGGACAGCAGCACTATGGCTACACCTTC. Amino acid sequence: CASSQGRGQQHYGYTF.

CDR3 region: CASRKWDSKNIQYF. CDR3 nucleotide sequence: TGTGCCAGCCGAAAATGGGACTCCAAAAACATTCAGTACTTC. The V and J genes are TRBV27 and TRBJ2-4; a weak D match, TRBD2 (6 bases). The length of the CDR3 is 14 residues. Germline CDR1 and CDR2: MNHEY and SMNVEV (reference sequence). V lost 8 bases, J lost 2 bases, and 13 bases lay in between.

The genes are TRBV28 and TRBJ1-3; D unresolved. The V gene lost 6 bases and the J gene lost 0 bases, with 12 bases spanning the gap. CDR1 is MDHEN, CDR2 SYDVKM, per germline. CDR3 length: 15 amino acids. This chain's CDR3 is CASSPGPFSGNTIYF. CDR3 DNA: TGTGCCAGCAGCCCCGGACCGTTCTCTGGAAACACCATATATTTT.

J is TRBJ1-2 and V is TRBV6-6; no clear D gene. Trimming removed 8 bases at V and 2 bases at J, with 9 bases between. The CDR3 length is 12 residues. Germline V gene data show CDR1 as MNHNY and CDR2 as SVGAGI (reference sequence). CDR3 in amino acids: CASSLGNYGYTF. In nucleotides, the CDR3 is TGTGCCAGCTCGCTGGGAAACTATGGCTACACCTTC.

This clone was counted a few times. This CDR3 is also generated by other DNA sequences in the sample. This chain connects TRBV20-1 to TRBJ2-5; no clear D gene. This CDR3 has 10 amino acids. V shed 3 bases and J shed 3 bases, with 2 bases lying between them. The germline V gene has CDR1 DFQATT and CDR2 SNEGSKA (reference sequence). The CDR3 protein is CSASEETQYF. For the CDR3, the DNA is TGCAGTGCTAGTGAAGAGACCCAGTACTTC.

This clone was recorded a few times. J is TRBJ2-1 and V is TRBV7-9; D remains unclear. This CDR3 has 14 residues. Between the trimmed V and J ends, which lost 1 base and 5 bases, there was a span of 9 bases. Per germline, CDR1 SEHNR and CDR2 FQNEAQ (reference sequence). Here the CDR3 DNA reads TGTGCCAGCAGCTTAGTTGCGGTTAACAATGAGCAGTTCTTC. Translation: CASSLVAVNNEQFF.

The chain combines TRBV5-8 with TRBJ2-5; perhaps TRBD2 as D (5 bases). CDR3 size: 13 residues. With 4 bases removed from V and 2 bases from J, the gap between germline ends came to 9 bases. CDR1 is SGHTS, CDR2 YDEGEE, per germline. This chain's CDR3 is CASSQDSQETQYF. Here the CDR3 DNA reads TGTGCCAGCAGCCAGGACTCACAAGAGACCCAGTACTTC.

A word on this clone: At one of its ends the junction is not consistent with the germline gene, which may arise from a read error. This sample also contains other DNA sequences that code for the same CDR3. The chain carries TRBV4-1 and TRBJ1-2, with D tentatively TRBD1 (6 bases). The CDR3 consists of 12 residues. Looked up from germline, CDR1 is MGHRA and CDR2 is YSYEKL. DNA of the CDR3: TGTGCCAGCAGCCAGGGGCCGGGTATCTACACCTTC. Translating it yields CASSQGPGIYTF.

The gene calls are TRBV2 and TRBJ1-2; no reliable D call. The CDR3 runs to 14 residues. Trimming took off 3 bases at V and 5 bases at J, with 13 bases between the two ends. The germline V gene has CDR1 SNHLY and CDR2 FYNNEI. This CDR3 reads CASSDSAVLYGYTF. Written as DNA, the CDR3 is TGTGCCAGCAGTGATAGCGCGGTACTGTATGGCTACACCTTC.